Below are 3 T cell receptor beta chains sequenced from a single sample in a study of T cells expressing NK-cell markers. TCRdb reprocessed the 5' RACE reads and keeps a single row for each CDR3 protein, giving no DNA. The sample totals roughly 170,000 distinct CDR3 sequences; its top ten clones hold about a fifth. Sequencing was done on a sample of blood T cells: a sorted CD56 or NKG2C T cell subset, CD4+ or CD8+ T cells, or bulk PBMC T cells (not recorded which). Receptors were obtained from a woman aged 18 to 75 in good health.

The gene calls are TRBV11-2 and TRBJ1-2; the D gene TCRdb calls, TRBD1, cannot be checked with no DNA. Germline-derived CDR1 and CDR2 are SGHAT and FQNNGV. The CDR3 covers 18 residues. CDR3 sequence reads: CASSLVGTGNSHNYGYTF. The whole variable domain, remainder taken from reference TRBV11-2 and TRBJ1-2, is EAGVAQSPRYKIIEKRQSVAFWCNPISGHATLYWYQQILGQGPKLLIQFQNNGVVDDSQLPKDRFSAERLKGVDSTLKIQPAKLEDSAVYLCASSLVGTGNSHNYGYTFGSGTRLTVV.

The rearrangement joins TRBV4-1 to TRBJ2-4. Germline V CDR1 and CDR2: MGHRA, YSYEKL. The CDR3 has 14 amino acids. The CDR3 sequence is CASSQNGFIRLQYF.

This chain joins TRBV6-5 and TRBJ1-1; TCRdb's D call, TRBD1, is unchecked because there is no DNA. CDR3 length: 15 amino acids. Germline assignment: CDR1 MNHEY and CDR2 SVGAGI. CDR3 sequence reads: CASSYSGGRGTEAFF.